This TCR beta chain was found in a study of monozygotic twins with inflammatory bowel disease. cDNA was produced in eight separate reactions per sample. A template switching step added UMIs, each with a 6-nucleotide sample barcode. TCRalpha along with TCRbeta cDNA was subjected to two nested PCRs lasting roughly 16 and 10 cycles. TCRdb re-called the 5' RACE reads; one entry per CDR3 protein, DNA not given. The sample's table shows approximately 120,000 distinct CDR3 sequences. With no T cell sorting beforehand, total RNA was isolated from whole blood. Germline V gene data show CDR1 as SGHVS and CDR2 as FQNEAQ. The CDR3 has 14 residues.

The chain recombines TRBV7-8 with TRBJ2-2; checking the TCRdb D call of TRBD1 is not possible without DNA. Sequenced: blood. The sequence derives from a human donor with ulcerative colitis or Crohn's disease, or a healthy co-twin of an affected twin (not recorded which). The CDR3 is CASSPRAGAGELFF.